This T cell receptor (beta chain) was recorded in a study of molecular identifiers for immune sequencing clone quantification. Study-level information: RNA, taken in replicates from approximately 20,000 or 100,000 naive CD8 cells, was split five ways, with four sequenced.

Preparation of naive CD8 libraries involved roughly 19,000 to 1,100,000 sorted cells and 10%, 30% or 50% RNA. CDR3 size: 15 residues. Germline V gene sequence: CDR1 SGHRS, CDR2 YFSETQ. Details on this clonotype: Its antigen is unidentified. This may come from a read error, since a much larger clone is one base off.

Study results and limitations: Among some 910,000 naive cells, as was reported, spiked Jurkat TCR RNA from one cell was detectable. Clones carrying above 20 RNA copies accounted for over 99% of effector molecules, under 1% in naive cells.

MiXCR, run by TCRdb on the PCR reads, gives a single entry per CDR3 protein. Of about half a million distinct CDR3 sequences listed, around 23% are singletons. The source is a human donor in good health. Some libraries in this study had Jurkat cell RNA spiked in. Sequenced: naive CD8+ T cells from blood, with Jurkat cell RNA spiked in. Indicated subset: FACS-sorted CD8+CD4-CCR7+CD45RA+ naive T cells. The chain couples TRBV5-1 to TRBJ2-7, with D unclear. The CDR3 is CVSSLVYGGEYEQYF. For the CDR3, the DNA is TGCGTCAGCAGCTTGGTGTACGGCGGAGAATACGAGCAGTACTTC.